A selection of T cell receptor beta chains follows, all from one sample in a study of blood T cell repertoires in COVID-19. Sequencing was performed with immunoSEQ multiplex PCR; in TCRdb, only in-frame clones are kept and a portion is missing. The sample consists of about 330,000 clones, about 90% of them appearing once. Sequenced material: peripheral blood. Every receptor here comes from a man aged 18 to 30 who had recovered from COVID-19. CDR3s include the opening cysteine and the closing phenylalanine or tryptophan. A D gene is named only where the DNA matches it firmly. Not all rows give a size; the values are once, few, many and, for expanded clones, a class.

clone size	D gene	V gene	J gene	CDR3 DNA	CDR3 protein
.	.	TRBV5-6	TRBJ2-7	TGTGCCAGCAGCCGGGGGACGCTCAGCTCCTACGAGCAGTACTTC	CASSRGTLSSYEQYF
.	.	TRBV12-3/TRBV12-4	TRBJ2-7	TGTGCCAGCAGTCCGGGGACTTTCGAGCAGTACTTC	CASSPGTFEQYF
.	.	TRBV30	TRBJ1-2	TGTGCCTGGACCTCGGCGGGGGGGTTTGGCTACACCTTC	CAWTSAGGFGYTF
.	TRBD1	TRBV9	TRBJ1-3	TGTGCCAGCAGCGTAGGGGACAGGATCTTCTCTGGAAACACCATATATTTT	CASSVGDRIFSGNTIYF
.	TRBD2	TRBV14	TRBJ2-7	TGTGCCAGCAGCCAACTAGCGGGAGGGCCCCGTAGCTCCTACGAGCAGTACTTC	CASSQLAGGPRSSYEQYF
.	.	TRBV11-2	TRBJ2-7	TGTGCCAGCAGCCCGAGAGGATTTGAACAGTACTTC	CASSPRGFEQYF
.	TRBD1	TRBV7-3	TRBJ2-1	TGTGCCAGCAGCCCGACAGGGGGACTCAATGAGCAGTTCTTC	CASSPTGGLNEQFF
.	TRBD2	TRBV7-9	TRBJ2-1	TGTGCCAGCAGACCGGGACTAGCGGGGGGATACAATGAGCAGTTCTTC	CASRPGLAGGYNEQFF
.	TRBD1	TRBV19	TRBJ1-5	TGTGCCAGGCCAGACAGGGGCACCAATCAGCCCCAGCATTTT	CARPDRGTNQPQHF
.	TRBD1	TRBV4-3	TRBJ1-1	TGCGCCAGCAGCCAAGATATAAGAGGGGGCTTGAACACTGAAGCTTTCTTT	CASSQDIRGGLNTEAFF
few	TRBD1	TRBV7-2	TRBJ1-2	TGTGCCAGCAGCTTCGGGGGGGACAGGGCTAACTATGGCTACACCTTC	CASSFGGDRANYGYTF
.	.	TRBV6-6	TRBJ1-1	TGTGCCAGCAGTTACCCTCGGGAAAGACTGACTGAAGCTTTCTTT	CASSYPRERLTEAFF
.	.	TRBV28	TRBJ2-1	TGTGCCAGCAGTTTGCAAGTACGAGCGGGGCAGTTCTTC	CASSLQVRAGQFF
.	TRBD2	TRBV3-1/TRBV3-2	TRBJ2-1	TGTGCCAGCAGCCCCAACTTAAGCGGGGGGACATTAGGCTCCTACAATGAGCAGTTCTTC	CASSPNLSGGTLGSYNEQFF
.	.	TRBV6-1	TRBJ1-3	TGTGCCAGCAGTGAAATGGACAGCTACTCTGGAAACACCATATATTTT	CASSEMDSYSGNTIYF
.	TRBD1	TRBV2	TRBJ1-5	TGTGCCAGCAGTGAAGGACAGGGAAATCAGCCCCAGCATTTT	CASSEGQGNQPQHF
.	.	TRBV29-1	TRBJ1-1	TGCAGCACATGGGGCCCGAGCACTGAAGCTTTCTTT	CSTWGPSTEAFF